This TCR beta chain was obtained from a study of CD8 T cells in ankylosing spondylitis. In this sample, this clonotype turned up a few times. From the 5' RACE reads, TCRdb called clonotypes with MiXCR, one entry per CDR3 protein. The sample has 90,000 to 120,000 distinct CDR3 sequences; about 25% are singletons. Germline V CDR1 and CDR2: SGHTS, YDEGEE. The CDR3 extends over 13 amino acids. The V gene lost 1 base and the J gene lost 8 bases, with 9 bases spanning the gap. This TCR was sampled from a male donor with ankylosing spondylitis. V and J are TRBV5-8 and TRBJ1-4; TRBD1 might be the D (5 bases). Sequenced material: synovial fluid, either unsorted or a sorted T cell fraction (not recorded which). This CDR3 is CASSLTGPEKLFF. The CDR3 region has the DNA TGTGCCAGCAGCTTGACAGGCCCCGAAAAACTGTTTTTT.